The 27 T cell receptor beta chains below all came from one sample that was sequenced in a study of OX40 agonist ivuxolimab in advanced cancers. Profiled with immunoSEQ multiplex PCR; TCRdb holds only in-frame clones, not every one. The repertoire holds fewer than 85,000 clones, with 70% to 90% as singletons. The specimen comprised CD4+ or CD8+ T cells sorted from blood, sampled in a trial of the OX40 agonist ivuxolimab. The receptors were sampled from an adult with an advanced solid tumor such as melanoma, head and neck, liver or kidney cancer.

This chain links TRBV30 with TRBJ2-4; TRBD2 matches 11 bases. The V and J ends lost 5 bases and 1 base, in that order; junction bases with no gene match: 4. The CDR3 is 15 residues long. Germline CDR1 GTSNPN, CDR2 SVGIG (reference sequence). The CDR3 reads CAWGGTSGAKNIQYF. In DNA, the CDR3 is TGTGCCTGGGGAGGGACTAGCGGTGCCAAAAACATTCAGTACTTC.

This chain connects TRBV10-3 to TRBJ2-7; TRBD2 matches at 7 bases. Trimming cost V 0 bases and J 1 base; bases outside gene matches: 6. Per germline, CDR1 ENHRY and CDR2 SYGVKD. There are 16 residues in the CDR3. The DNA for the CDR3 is TGTGCCATCAGTGAGTCGGGGGGGTCGCTATCCTACGAGCAGTACTTC. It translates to CAISESGGSLSYEQYF.

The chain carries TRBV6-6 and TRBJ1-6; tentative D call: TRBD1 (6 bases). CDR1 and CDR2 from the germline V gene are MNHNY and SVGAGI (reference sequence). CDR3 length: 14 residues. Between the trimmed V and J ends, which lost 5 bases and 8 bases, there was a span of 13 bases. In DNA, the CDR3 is TGTGCCAGCAGTCTCAGGGGTAGGGATTCACCCCTCCACTTT. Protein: CASSLRGRDSPLHF.

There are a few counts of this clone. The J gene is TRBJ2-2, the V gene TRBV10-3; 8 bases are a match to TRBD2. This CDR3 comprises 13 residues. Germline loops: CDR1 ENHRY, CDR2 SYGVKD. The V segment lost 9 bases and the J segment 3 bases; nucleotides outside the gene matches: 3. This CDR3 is CAMRLAHTGELFF. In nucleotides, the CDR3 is TGTGCCATGAGACTAGCGCACACCGGGGAGCTGTTTTTT.

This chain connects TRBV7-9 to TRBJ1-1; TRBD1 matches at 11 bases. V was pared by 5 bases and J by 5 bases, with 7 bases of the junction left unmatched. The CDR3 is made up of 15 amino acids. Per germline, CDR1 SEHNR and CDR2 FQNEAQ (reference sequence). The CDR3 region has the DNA TGTGCCAGCAGCCCGGACAGGGGGCGAGGGACTGAAGCTTTCTTT. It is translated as CASSPDRGRGTEAFF. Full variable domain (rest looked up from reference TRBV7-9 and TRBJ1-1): DTGVSQNPRHKITKRGQNVTFRCDPISEHNRLYWYRQTLGQGPEFLTYFQNEAQLEKSRLLSDRFSAERPKGSFSTLEIQRTEQGDSAMYLCASSPDRGRGTEAFFGQGTRLTVV.

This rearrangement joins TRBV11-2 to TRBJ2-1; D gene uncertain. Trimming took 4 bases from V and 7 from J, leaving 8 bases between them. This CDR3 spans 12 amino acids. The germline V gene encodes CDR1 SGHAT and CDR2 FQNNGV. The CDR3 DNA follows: TGTGCCAGCAGCTCTAGACGGAATGAGCAGTTCTTC. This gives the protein CASSSRRNEQFF.

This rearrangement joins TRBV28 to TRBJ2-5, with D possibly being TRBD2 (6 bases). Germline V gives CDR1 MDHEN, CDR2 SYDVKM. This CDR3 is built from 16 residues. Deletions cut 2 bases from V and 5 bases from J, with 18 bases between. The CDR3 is CASSLSAGIYIETQYF. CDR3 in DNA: TGTGCCAGCAGTTTAAGTGCGGGAATCTATATTGAGACCCAGTACTTC.

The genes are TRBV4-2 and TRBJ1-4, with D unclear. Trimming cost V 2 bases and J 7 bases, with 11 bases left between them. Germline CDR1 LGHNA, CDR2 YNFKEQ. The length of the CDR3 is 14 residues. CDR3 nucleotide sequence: TGTGCCAGCAGCCAATCGGCTGATTTTGAAAAACTGTTTTTT. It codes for CASSQSADFEKLFF.

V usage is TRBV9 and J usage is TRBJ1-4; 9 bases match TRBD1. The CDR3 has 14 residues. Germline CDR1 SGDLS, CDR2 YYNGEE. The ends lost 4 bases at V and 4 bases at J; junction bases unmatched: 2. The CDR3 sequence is CASSLGQGNEKLFF. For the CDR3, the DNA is TGTGCCAGCAGCCTGGGACAGGGTAATGAAAAACTGTTTTTT. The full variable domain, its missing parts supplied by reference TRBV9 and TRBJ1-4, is DSGVTQTPKHLITATGQRVTLRCSPRSGDLSVYWYQQSLDQGLQFLIQYYNGEERAKGNILERFSAQQFPDLHSELNLSSLELGDSALYFCASSLGQGNEKLFFGSGTQLSVL.

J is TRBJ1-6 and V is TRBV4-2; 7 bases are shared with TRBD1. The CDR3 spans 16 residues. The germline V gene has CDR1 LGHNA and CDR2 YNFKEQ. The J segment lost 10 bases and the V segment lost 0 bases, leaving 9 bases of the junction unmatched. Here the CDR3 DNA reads TGTGCCAGCAGCCAAGACCCGGGACAGAGGAGGTCACCCCTCCACTTT. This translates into CASSQDPGQRRSPLHF.

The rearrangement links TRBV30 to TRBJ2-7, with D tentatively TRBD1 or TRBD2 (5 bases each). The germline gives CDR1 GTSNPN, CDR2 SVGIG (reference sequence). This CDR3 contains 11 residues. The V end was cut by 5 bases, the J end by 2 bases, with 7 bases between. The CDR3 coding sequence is TGTGCCTGGGGGGGTCCCTACGAGCAGTACTTC. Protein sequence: CAWGGPYEQYF.

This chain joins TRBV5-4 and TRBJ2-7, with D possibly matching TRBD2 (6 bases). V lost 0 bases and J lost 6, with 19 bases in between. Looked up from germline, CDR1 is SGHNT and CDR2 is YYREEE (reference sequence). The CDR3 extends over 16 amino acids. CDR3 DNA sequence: TGTGCCAGCAGCTTGGGGGACTCGGGAGTTCTGCGCGAGCAGTACTTC. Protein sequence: CASSLGDSGVLREQYF.

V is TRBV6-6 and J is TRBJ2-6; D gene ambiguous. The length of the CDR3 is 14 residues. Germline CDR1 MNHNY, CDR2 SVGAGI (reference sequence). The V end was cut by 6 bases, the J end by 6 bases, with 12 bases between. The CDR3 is CASSLQSQANVLTF. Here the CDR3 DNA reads TGTGCCAGCAGCCTACAGAGCCAGGCCAACGTCCTGACTTTC.

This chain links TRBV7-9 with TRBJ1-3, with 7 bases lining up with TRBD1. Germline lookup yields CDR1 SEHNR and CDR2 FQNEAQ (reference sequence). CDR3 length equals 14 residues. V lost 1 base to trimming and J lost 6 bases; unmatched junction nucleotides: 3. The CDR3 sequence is CASSLGQGENTIYF. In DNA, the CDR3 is TGTGCCAGCAGCTTAGGACAGGGAGAAAACACCATATATTTT.

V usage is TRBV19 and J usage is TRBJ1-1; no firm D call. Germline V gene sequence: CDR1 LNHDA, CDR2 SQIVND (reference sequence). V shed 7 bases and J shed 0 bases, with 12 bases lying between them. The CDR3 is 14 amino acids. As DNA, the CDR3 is TGTGCCAGTAAGGAGTCACAGTTGAACACTGAAGCTTTCTTT. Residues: CASKESQLNTEAFF.

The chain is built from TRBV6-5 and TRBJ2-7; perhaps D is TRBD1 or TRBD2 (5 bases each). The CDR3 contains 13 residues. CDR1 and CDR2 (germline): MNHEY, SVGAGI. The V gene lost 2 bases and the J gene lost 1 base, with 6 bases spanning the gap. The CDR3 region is CASSYGGSYEQYF. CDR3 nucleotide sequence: TGTGCCAGCAGTTACGGGGGTTCCTACGAGCAGTACTTC.

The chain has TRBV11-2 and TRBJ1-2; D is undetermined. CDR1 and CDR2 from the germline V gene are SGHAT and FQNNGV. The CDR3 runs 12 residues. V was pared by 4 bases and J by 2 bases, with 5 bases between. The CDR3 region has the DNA TGTGCCAGCAGCTCCTTAAACTATGGCTACACCTTC. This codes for CASSSLNYGYTF.

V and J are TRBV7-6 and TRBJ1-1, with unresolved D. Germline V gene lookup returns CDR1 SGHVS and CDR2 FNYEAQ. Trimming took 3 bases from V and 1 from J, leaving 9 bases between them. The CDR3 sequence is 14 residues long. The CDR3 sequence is CASSLMAGNTEAFF. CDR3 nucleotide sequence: TGTGCCAGCAGCTTGATGGCAGGGAACACTGAAGCTTTCTTT.

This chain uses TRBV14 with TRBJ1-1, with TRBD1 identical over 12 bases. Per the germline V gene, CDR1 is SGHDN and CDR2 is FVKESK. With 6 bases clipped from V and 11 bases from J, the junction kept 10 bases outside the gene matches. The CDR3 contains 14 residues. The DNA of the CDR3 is TGTGCCAGCAGACCACCGGGACAGGGGGCAGGGGCTTTCTTT. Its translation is CASRPPGQGAGAFF.

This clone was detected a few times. In nucleotides, the CDR3 is TGTGCCATCAGTGAGTCTAGCGGGAACACCGGGGAGCTGTTTTTT. This gives the protein CAISESSGNTGELFF. V usage is TRBV10-3 and J usage is TRBJ2-2, with D possibly TRBD2 on 6 matching bases. CDR1 and CDR2 (germline): ENHRY, SYGVKD. V lost 0 bases and J lost 1, with 6 bases in between. CDR3 length equals 15 residues.

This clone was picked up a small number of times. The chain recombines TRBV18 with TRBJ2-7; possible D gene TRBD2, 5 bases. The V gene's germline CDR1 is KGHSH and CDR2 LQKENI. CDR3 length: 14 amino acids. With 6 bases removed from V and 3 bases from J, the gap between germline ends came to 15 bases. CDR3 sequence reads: CASSPSGGYYEQYF. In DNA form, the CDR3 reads TGTGCCAGCTCCCCGAGCGGCGGCTACTACGAGCAGTACTTC. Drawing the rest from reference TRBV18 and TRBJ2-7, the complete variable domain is NAGVMQNPRHLVRRRGQEARLRCSPMKGHSHVYWYRQLPEEGLKFMVYLQKENIIDESGMPKERFSAEFPKEGPSILRIQQVVRGDSAAYFCASSPSGGYYEQYFGPGTRLTVT.

The CDR3 reads CASSLGLAGAYEQYF. CDR3 sequence (DNA): TGTGCCAGCAGCCTTGGACTAGCGGGAGCCTACGAGCAGTACTTC. The chain uses TRBV11-1 and TRBJ2-7, with TRBD2 matching 13 bases. The CDR3 is 15 amino acids. V lost 5 bases and J lost 2; bases outside the gene matches: 3. The germline CDR1 and CDR2 sequences are SGHAT and FQDESV (reference sequence).

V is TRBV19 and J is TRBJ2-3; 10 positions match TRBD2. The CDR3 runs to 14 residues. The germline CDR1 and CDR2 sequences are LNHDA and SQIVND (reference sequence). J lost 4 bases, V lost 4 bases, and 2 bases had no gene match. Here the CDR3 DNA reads TGTGCCAGTAGTACTAGCGGGAGTGCAGATACGCAGTATTTT. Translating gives CASSTSGSADTQYF.

CDR3 amino acids: CASSVDVATGELFF. The CDR3 nucleotides read TGTGCCAGCAGCGTAGACGTGGCCACCGGGGAGCTGTTTTTT. The J gene is TRBJ2-2, the V gene TRBV9; D call uncertain. The length of the CDR3 is 14 residues. Germline loops: CDR1 SGDLS, CDR2 YYNGEE. Trimming stripped 0 bases from V and 4 bases from J, with 7 bases between.

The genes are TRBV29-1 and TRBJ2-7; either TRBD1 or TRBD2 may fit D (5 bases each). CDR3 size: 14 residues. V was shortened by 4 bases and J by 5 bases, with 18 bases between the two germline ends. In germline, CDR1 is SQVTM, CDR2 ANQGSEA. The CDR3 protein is CSVVRGPNLNEQYF. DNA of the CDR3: TGCAGCGTTGTCCGGGGACCCAACCTAAACGAGCAGTACTTC.

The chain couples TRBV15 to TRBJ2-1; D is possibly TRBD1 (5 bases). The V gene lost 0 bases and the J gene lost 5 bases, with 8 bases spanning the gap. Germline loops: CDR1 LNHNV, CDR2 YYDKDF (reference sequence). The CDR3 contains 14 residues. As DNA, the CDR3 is TGTGCCACCAGCAGAGACAGGGATGACAATGAGCAGTTCTTC. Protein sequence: CATSRDRDDNEQFF.

The CDR3 here is CASSRTAAETQYF. As DNA, the CDR3 is TGCGCCAGCAGCCGGACTGCTGCCGAGACCCAGTACTTC. The gene calls are TRBV4-1 and TRBJ2-5; possible D gene TRBD2, 5 bases. With 4 bases removed from V and 5 bases from J, the gap between germline ends came to 11 bases. Germline CDR1 reads MGHRA; CDR2 reads YSYEKL. This CDR3 contains 13 residues.